Following are 24 T cell receptor beta chains from one sample sequenced in a study of vaccination and CD4 T cells after COVID-19 (dated by TCRdb to the early 2020s). Reading the label with the study, this specimen's time point is: late sampling 161 to 241 days after vaccination in a few convalescent patients. In the paper's terms, the treatment or condition label means: approximately 10-day PBMC culture with coronavirus spike peptide pools or control peptides (ViraFEST assay). Library generation was performed with PCR. The sequencer listed for this sample is Illumina iSeq 100. At the Johns Hopkins FTIC core, DNA from the cultured CD4+ T cells underwent TCR sequencing with the Oncomine TCR Beta short-read assay. TCRdb itself trimmed the public reads at Q25 with fastp, ran MiXCR and retained productive beta chains. Rows with one shared CDR3 protein collapse into an entry with the most common genes and DNA. Present in this sample are tens of thousands of distinct CDR3 sequences, 36% of which were seen just once. 3% to 4% of the sample is held by the ten biggest clonotypes.

What these receptors recognize is not known. Sequencing used CD4+ T cells from blood, cultured in vitro, obtained about 7 months after SARS-CoV-2 vaccination. Source of these receptors: a human donor who had recovered from COVID-19.

The chain recombines TRBV28 with TRBJ1-1; no reliable D call. The CDR3 totals 13 residues. V lost 7 bases, J lost 0 bases, and 9 bases lay in between. Germline V CDR1 and CDR2: MDHEN, SYDVKM. CDR3 sequence (DNA): TGTGCCAGCACGGACCCCATGAACACTGAAGCTTTCTTT. Its translation is CASTDPMNTEAFF.

The table lists this clonotype with a few counts. The rearrangement joins TRBV27 to TRBJ2-3, with a weak D call TRBD1 (5 bases). Germline V gene data show CDR1 as MNHEY and CDR2 as SMNVEV (reference sequence). Trimming took off 5 bases at V and 6 bases at J, with 18 bases between the two ends. The CDR3 loop spans 15 amino acids. Here the CDR3 reads CASSPRAGAGDTQYF. DNA for the CDR3: TGTGCCAGCAGTCCCAGGGCTGGGGCCGGGGATACGCAGTATTTT.

The chain employs TRBV7-2 and TRBJ2-7, with TRBD2 matching 7 bases. Trimming cost V 2 bases and J 3 bases; bases outside gene matches: 7. The CDR3 runs to 15 residues. CDR1 and CDR2 (germline): SGHTA, FQGNSA. CDR3: CASSLNAGEYYEQYF. The CDR3 nucleotides are TGTGCCAGCAGCTTAAACGCGGGAGAGTACTACGAGCAGTACTTC.

V and J are TRBV28 and TRBJ2-2; possibly TRBD2 for D (5 bases). The V gene lost 1 base and the J gene lost 1 base, with 7 bases spanning the gap. The CDR3 consists of 15 residues. From germline, CDR1 is MDHEN and CDR2 SYDVKM. This CDR3 reads CASSLYRGNTGELFF. Written as DNA, the CDR3 is TGTGCCAGCAGTTTATATCGGGGGAACACCGGGGAGCTGTTTTTT.

As to this clonotype: A read error may produce the germline difference seen at one junction end. The chain recombines TRBV7-7 with TRBJ2-4; the D is unclear. CDR1 is SSHAT, CDR2 FNYEAQ, per germline (reference sequence). The CDR3 has 15 residues. The CDR3 nucleotides read TGTGCTAGCACACTTCGAGGTGAAGCCAAAAACATTCAGTACTTC. It is translated as CASTLRGEAKNIQYF.

This clonotype was seen more than once but under ten times. V is TRBV5-1 and J is TRBJ1-2, with TRBD1 as a possible D gene (5 bases). This CDR3 has 16 amino acids. CDR1 and CDR2 (germline): SGHRS, YFSETQ. Deletions cut 0 bases from V and 2 bases from J, with 14 bases between. Written as DNA, the CDR3 is TGCGCCAGCAGCTTGGCTCTAGGACAAACAAACTATGGCTACACCTTC. Its protein product is CASSLALGQTNYGYTF.

The rearrangement links TRBV6-2 or TRBV6-3 to TRBJ1-2; D might be TRBD1 (5 bases). V shed 8 bases and J shed 5 bases, with 12 bases lying between them. The CDR3 has 12 residues. The germline V gene encodes CDR1 MNHEY and CDR2 SVGEGT. CDR3 DNA sequence: TGTGCCAGCGCCGACAGTGCGTATGGCTACACCTTC. Translated: CASADSAYGYTF.

The chain employs TRBV29-1 and TRBJ1-1, with a weak D call TRBD1 (5 bases). The CDR3 spans 13 residues. The V and J ends lost 4 bases and 4 bases respectively, with 13 bases between them. Per the germline V gene, CDR1 is SQVTM and CDR2 is ANQGSEA. CDR3 amino acids: CSVVPLGGTEAFF. The DNA for the CDR3 is TGCAGCGTTGTACCTCTCGGGGGCACTGAAGCTTTCTTT.

V gene TRBV12-2 combines with J gene TRBJ2-7; the table's D call TRBD1 went unverified against the DNA. TRBV12-2 is a pseudogene segment. The CDR3 has 13 amino acids. This chain's CDR3 is CASRLAEGYEQYF. In nucleotides, the CDR3 is TGTGCAAGTCGCTTAGCAGAGGGGTACGAGCAGTACTTC.

This clonotype is medium-sized (0.01 to 0.1%). J is TRBJ2-5 and V is TRBV24-1; D perhaps matches TRBD1 (8 bases). The CDR3 contains 16 residues. Between the trimmed V and J ends, which lost 6 bases and 2 bases, there was a span of 18 bases. The germline gives CDR1 KGHDR, CDR2 SFDVKD. CDR3 residues: CATSLGGDRLQETQYF. The CDR3 DNA sequence: TGTGCCACCAGTTTGGGAGGGGACAGGCTTCAAGAGACCCAGTACTTC.

V and J are TRBV20-1 and TRBJ2-7, with TRBD1 matching over 7 bases. The CDR3 is made up of 13 amino acids. Germline V gene sequence: CDR1 DFQATT, CDR2 SNEGSKA (reference sequence). The V segment lost 6 bases and the J segment 1 base; nucleotides outside the gene matches: 6. The DNA for the CDR3 is TGCAGTGCAACCCGGGACAGTTCCTACGAGCAGTACTTC. Translated, it gives CSATRDSSYEQYF.

A word on this clonotype: One end of the junction varies from germline; a read error may be responsible. V is TRBV7-3 and J is TRBJ2-3; 8 positions agree with TRBD2. This CDR3 is 16 amino acids long. Germline loops: CDR1 SGHTA, CDR2 FQGTGA. The CDR3 nucleotides are TGTGCCAGCAGTCAAGGCAGCGGGAGCGACACAAATACGCAGTATTTT. Its protein is CASSQGSGSDTNTQYF. The whole variable domain, remainder taken from reference TRBV7-3 and TRBJ2-3, is GAGVSQTPSNKVTEKGKYVELRCDPISGHTALYWYRQSLGQGPEFLIYFQGTGAADDSGLPNDRFFAVRPEGSVSTLKIQRTERGDSAVYLCASSQGSGSDTNTQYFGPGTRLTVL.

The count of this clonotype is one. V and J are TRBV19 and TRBJ2-3; no definite D call. CDR3 length: 16 amino acids. CDR1 and CDR2 (germline): LNHDA, SQIVND (reference sequence). V lost 6 bases, J lost 0 bases, and 16 bases lay in between. The CDR3 spells CASRYSAFYSTDTQYF. The CDR3, as DNA: TGTGCCAGTAGATACAGTGCCTTTTACAGCACAGATACGCAGTATTTT.

The chain is built from TRBV7-2 and TRBJ2-3; the match to TRBD2 covers 7 bases. The CDR3 covers 14 residues. Germline lookup yields CDR1 SGHTA and CDR2 FQGNSA. After removal of 1 base from V and 5 bases from J, the junction contained 3 bases not matched to a gene. This CDR3 reads CASSLVSSGDTQYF. Here the CDR3 DNA reads TGTGCCAGCAGCTTAGTTTCTAGCGGAGATACGCAGTATTTT.

The CDR3 loop reads CASSLYGTTYEQYF. The CDR3 DNA sequence: TGTGCCAGCAGTTTATATGGGACGACCTACGAGCAGTACTTC. J is TRBJ2-7 and V is TRBV27; D possibly matches TRBD1 or TRBD2 (5 bases each). Germline V CDR1 and CDR2: MNHEY, SMNVEV (reference sequence). V lost 1 base, J lost 2 bases, and 9 bases lay in between. This CDR3 comprises 14 residues.

This clonotype was seen more than once but under ten times. The chain recombines TRBV15 with TRBJ2-7; 9 bases are a match to TRBD1. This CDR3 region has 14 residues. Trimming cost V 1 base and J 4 bases; bases outside gene matches: 2. In germline, CDR1 is LNHNV, CDR2 YYDKDF (reference sequence). In DNA, the CDR3 is TGTGCCACCAGCAGAGCAGGACAGGGGTACGAGCAGTACTTC. It encodes CATSRAGQGYEQYF.

This clonotype was recorded a few times. The CDR3 nucleotides are TGTGCCAGCAGTTACTCGGGACTAGAACGGTCCTACAATCGGGCGACCCAGTACTTC. It is translated as CASSYSGLERSYNRATQYF. The chain carries TRBV6-2 or TRBV6-3 and TRBJ2-5; 8 bases agree with TRBD2. This CDR3 region has 19 residues. Germline loops: CDR1 MNHEY, CDR2 SVGEGT. J lost 7 bases, V lost 0 bases, and 19 bases had no gene match.

This clonotype was seen only a few times. The chain carries TRBV7-9 and TRBJ2-1, with D hard to call. The CDR3 length is 14 residues. Germline lookup yields CDR1 SEHNR and CDR2 FQNEAQ (reference sequence). V lost 1 base to trimming and J lost 5 bases, with 9 bases between them. The chain's CDR3 is CASSLVPRNNEQFF. CDR3 sequence (DNA): TGTGCCAGCAGCTTAGTACCCAGAAACAATGAGCAGTTCTTC.

This clonotype rates as medium-sized. J is TRBJ2-5 and V is TRBV7-2; D not certain. The V gene's germline CDR1 is SGHTA and CDR2 FQGNSA. The V gene lost 1 base and the J gene lost 3 bases, with 9 bases spanning the gap. The CDR3 contains 14 residues. CDR3 nucleotides: TGTGCCAGCAGCTTAGGTCCTGTGAAAGAGACCCAGTACTTC. It yields the protein CASSLGPVKETQYF.

The chain uses TRBV20-1 and TRBJ1-5, with TRBD1 as a possible D gene (6 bases). The CDR3 runs to 14 residues. V gave up 5 bases and J gave up 5 bases, with 16 bases separating them. Germline lookup yields CDR1 DFQATT and CDR2 SNEGSKA (reference sequence). CDR3 protein: CSAQGHVGDQPQHF. CDR3 sequence (DNA): TGCAGTGCTCAGGGACACGTAGGGGATCAGCCCCAGCATTTT.

Details on this clonotype: Given a much more abundant clone one base away, this may be a read error. The gene calls are TRBV7-9 and TRBJ1-6, with D uncertain. CDR3 size: 13 residues. Germline-derived CDR1 and CDR2 are SEHNR and FQNEAQ (reference sequence). Trimming shortened V by 3 bases and J by 7 bases, and 7 bases separated the two germline ends. In DNA form, the CDR3 reads TGTGCCAGCAGCTTCGAAGCCAATTCACCCCTCCACTTT. This encodes CASSFEANSPLHF.

V is TRBV18 and J is TRBJ2-7; 11 bases agree with TRBD1. Trimming removed 3 bases from V and 7 bases from J; junction bases left unmatched: 5. Germline V lookup: CDR1 KGHSH, CDR2 LQKENI. There are 14 residues in the CDR3. The CDR3 region is CASSPGQGGSEQYF. The DNA of the CDR3 is TGTGCCAGCTCACCGGGACAGGGGGGTAGTGAGCAGTACTTC.

The chain combines TRBV12-3 or TRBV12-4 with TRBJ2-5; D is perhaps TRBD2 (5 bases). The length of the CDR3 is 16 residues. The V and J ends lost 4 bases and 5 bases respectively, with 20 bases between them. CDR3 sequence: CASSSPYRGTGETQYF. In DNA form, the CDR3 reads TGTGCCAGCAGTTCACCTTACCGGGGAACCGGGGAGACCCAGTACTTC.

This clonotype showed up just a few times. The chain is built from TRBV7-2 and TRBJ2-5; 7 bases line up with TRBD1. V was pared by 8 bases and J by 2 bases, with 5 bases of the junction left unmatched. The germline CDR1 and CDR2 sequences are SGHTA and FQGNSA. This CDR3 spans 13 amino acids. This CDR3 reads CASARGQQETQYF. For the CDR3, the DNA is TGTGCCAGCGCAAGGGGACAGCAAGAGACCCAGTACTTC.